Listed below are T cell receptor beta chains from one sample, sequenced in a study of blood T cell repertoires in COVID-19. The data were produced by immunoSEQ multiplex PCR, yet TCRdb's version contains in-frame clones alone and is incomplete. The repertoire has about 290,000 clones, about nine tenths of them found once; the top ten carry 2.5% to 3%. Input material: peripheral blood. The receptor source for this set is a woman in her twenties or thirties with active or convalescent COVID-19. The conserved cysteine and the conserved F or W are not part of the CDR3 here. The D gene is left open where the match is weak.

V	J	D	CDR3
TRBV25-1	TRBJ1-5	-	ASSGTGHNQPQH
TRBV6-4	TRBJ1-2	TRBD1	ASSIIRDSGGYT
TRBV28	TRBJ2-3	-	ASTPPQGSTDTQY
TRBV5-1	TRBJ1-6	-	ASSLDRVSANSPLH
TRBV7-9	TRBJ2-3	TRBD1	ASSSQTTGEPTQY
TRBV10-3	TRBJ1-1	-	AIRPEWNTEAF
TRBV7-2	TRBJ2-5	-	ASSSDSQETQY
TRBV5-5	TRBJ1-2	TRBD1	ASSAGQGTNYGYT
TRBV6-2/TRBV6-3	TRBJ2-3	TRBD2	ASSRRTSGALTDTQY
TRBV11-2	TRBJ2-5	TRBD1	ASSPPPRTGLETQY
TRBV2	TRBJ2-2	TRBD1	ASSDAGTGPGELF
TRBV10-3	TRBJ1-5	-	AISESVRGIQPQH
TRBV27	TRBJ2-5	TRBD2	ASSSIMRGGVETQY
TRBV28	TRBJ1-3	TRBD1	ASSLWGDRGSGNTIY
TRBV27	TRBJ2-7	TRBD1	ASSSGQGFHEQY
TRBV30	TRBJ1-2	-	AWSLSYGYT
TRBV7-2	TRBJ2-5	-	ASSLPAETQY
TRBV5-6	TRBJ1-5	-	ASRRWGDNQPQH
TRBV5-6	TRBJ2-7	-	ASRAAGAYEQY
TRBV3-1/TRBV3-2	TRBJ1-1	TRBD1	ASSQDVAGGRPF
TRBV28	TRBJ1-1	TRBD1	ASSLRQGARPPLP
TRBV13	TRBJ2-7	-	ASSLAGASYEQY
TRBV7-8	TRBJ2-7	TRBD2	ASSLGLAYEQY
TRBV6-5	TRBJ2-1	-	ASSHVNEQF
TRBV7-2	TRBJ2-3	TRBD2	ASSLISGGFTDTQY
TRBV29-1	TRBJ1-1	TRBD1	SAGRTGANTEAF
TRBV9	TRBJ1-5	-	ASSVGGNSNQPQH
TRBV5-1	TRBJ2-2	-	ASSLKVSGVTGELF